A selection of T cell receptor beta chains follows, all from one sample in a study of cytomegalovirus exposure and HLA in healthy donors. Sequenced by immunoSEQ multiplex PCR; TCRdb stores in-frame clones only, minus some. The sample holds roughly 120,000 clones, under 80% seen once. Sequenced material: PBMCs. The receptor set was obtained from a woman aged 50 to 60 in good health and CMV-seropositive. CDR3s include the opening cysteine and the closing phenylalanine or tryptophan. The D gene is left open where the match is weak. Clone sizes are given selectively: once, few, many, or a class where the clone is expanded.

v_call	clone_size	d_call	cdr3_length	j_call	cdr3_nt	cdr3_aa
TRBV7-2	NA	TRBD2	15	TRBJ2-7	TGTGCCAGCAGCTTAGGGGGACTACGGGAAGACGAGCAGTACTTC	CASSLGGLREDEQYF
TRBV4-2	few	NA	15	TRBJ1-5	TGTGCCAGCAGCCAAGATGGCCTGGGCAATCAGCCCCAGCATTTT	CASSQDGLGNQPQHF
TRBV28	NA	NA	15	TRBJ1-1	TGTGCCAGCAGTTTACTGGGGGCGACGAACACTGAAGCTTTCTTT	CASSLLGATNTEAFF
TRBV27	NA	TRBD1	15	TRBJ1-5	TGTGCCAGCAGTTCAGGACAGGGTAAATTCCAGCCCCAGCATTTT	CASSSGQGKFQPQHF
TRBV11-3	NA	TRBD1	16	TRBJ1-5	TGTGCCAGCAGCTTAGATCGGGACAGGGTGGGTCAGCCCCAGCATTTT	CASSLDRDRVGQPQHF
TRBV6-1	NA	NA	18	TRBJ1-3	TGTGCCAGCAGTGGAGGGGGGGGGACGAAAGGGGTAGGAAACACCATATATTTT	CASSGGGGTKGVGNTIYF
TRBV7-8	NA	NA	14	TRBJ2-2	TGTGCCAGCAGCTTAGAACAGTTTACCGGGGAGCTGTTTTTT	CASSLEQFTGELFF
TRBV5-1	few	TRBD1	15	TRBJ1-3	TGCGCCAGCAGCTCCTCCGGGACAGGTGGAAACACCATATATTTT	CASSSSGTGGNTIYF
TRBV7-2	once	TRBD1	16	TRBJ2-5	TGTGCCAGCAGCCGCCGGAGGGACAGGCAACAAGAGACCCAGTACTTC	CASSRRRDRQQETQYF
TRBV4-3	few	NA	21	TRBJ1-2	TGCGCCAGCAGCCAAGAGAGTGGGCAGAACTTAGTAACAAGGTGTGTCTATGGCTACACCTTC	CASSQESGQNLVTRCVYGYTF
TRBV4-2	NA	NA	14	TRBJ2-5	TGTGCCAGCAGCCAAGAAGGGCAGGGAGAGACCCAGTACTTC	CASSQEGQGETQYF
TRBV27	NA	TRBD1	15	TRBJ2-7	TGTGCCAGCAGGGTGTGGACAGGGAGGACCTACGAGCAGTACTTC	CASRVWTGRTYEQYF
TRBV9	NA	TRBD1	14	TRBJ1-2	TGTGCCAGCAGCGGACAGGGGAGGGTCTATGGCTACACCTTC	CASSGQGRVYGYTF